Given below is one T cell receptor beta chain in context. The source of the sample is a study of cytomegalovirus exposure and HLA in healthy donors. Both 60 Vbeta primers and 13 Jbeta primers went into the PCR. The table came from immunoSEQ multiplex PCR; TCRdb's copy has only in-frame clones and leaves some out. In all, the sample yields roughly 190,000 clones. The CDR3 loop spans 13 amino acids. V trimming: 5 bases; J trimming: 5 bases; junction bases outside the gene matches: 5. Germline V gene data show CDR1 as MNHNS and CDR2 as SASEGT. This chain connects TRBV6-1 to TRBJ1-1; 7 nucleotides agree with TRBD1. The sample consisted of PBMCs. The sequence was obtained from a young man in good health and CMV-seronegative. Here the CDR3 DNA reads TGTGCCAGCAGTATAACAGGGGATACTGAAGCTTTCTTT. This sequence encodes CASSITGDTEAFF.